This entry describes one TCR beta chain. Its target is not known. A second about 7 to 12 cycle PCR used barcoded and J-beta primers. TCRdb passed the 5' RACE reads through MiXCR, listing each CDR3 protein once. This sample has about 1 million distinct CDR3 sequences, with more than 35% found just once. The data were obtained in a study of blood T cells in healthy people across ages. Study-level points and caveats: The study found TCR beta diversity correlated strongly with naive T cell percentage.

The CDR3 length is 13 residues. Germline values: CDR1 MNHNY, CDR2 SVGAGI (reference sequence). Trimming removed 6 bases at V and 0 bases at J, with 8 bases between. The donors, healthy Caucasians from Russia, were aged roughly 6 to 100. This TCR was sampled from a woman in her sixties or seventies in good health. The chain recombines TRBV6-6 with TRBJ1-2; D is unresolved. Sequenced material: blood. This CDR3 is CASSPFPNYGYTF. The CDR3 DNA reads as TGTGCCAGCAGCCCGTTCCCTAACTATGGCTACACCTTC.